A single sample gave rise to the 19 T cell receptor beta chains below, sequenced in a study of T cells after yellow fever vaccination. TCRdb called the 5' RACE reads again in MiXCR, with one record for every CDR3 protein. The repertoire consists of about 340,000 distinct CDR3 sequences, with around 3.9% occurring once and the leading ten covering about 24%. The sample was PBMCs, taken 5 days after the yellow fever booster vaccination. The source is a man between 18 and 29 years old who received the YFV17D yellow fever vaccine.

This clonotype was seen a few times. This rearrangement joins TRBV3-1 to TRBJ2-1; tentative D call: TRBD2 (6 bases). The CDR3 has 16 amino acids. Trimming pared 6 bases from V and 0 bases from J, leaving 15 bases between. Germline-derived CDR1 and CDR2 are LGHDT and YNNKEL (reference sequence). CDR3: CASRAGLSSSYNEQFF. As DNA, the CDR3 is TGTGCCAGCAGGGCGGGACTTTCTAGCTCCTACAATGAGCAGTTCTTC.

The chain couples TRBV7-2 to TRBJ2-1; 9 nucleotides agree with TRBD2. V lost 5 bases, J lost 10 bases, and 9 bases stayed unmatched. This CDR3 region has 14 residues. Per germline, CDR1 SGHTA and CDR2 FQGNSA. As DNA, the CDR3 is TGTGCCAGCAGCCTCGGGACTAGCCACCTGGAGCAGTTCTTC. Protein sequence: CASSLGTSHLEQFF.

This clonotype was picked up many times. The J gene is TRBJ2-2, the V gene TRBV12-3 or TRBV12-4; D uncertain. The CDR3 consists of 13 residues. V was pared by 6 bases and J by 6 bases, with 11 bases between. CDR3 loop: CASSRVQAGELFF. As DNA, the CDR3 is TGTGCCAGCAGCCGGGTCCAGGCCGGGGAGCTGTTTTTT.

This clonotype occurred many times. The chain links TRBV20-1 to TRBJ2-3; D is undetermined. The CDR3 consists of 14 residues. Germline V CDR1 and CDR2: DFQATT, SNEGSKA (reference sequence). V was trimmed by 5 bases and J by 1 base, leaving 13 bases between them. Here the CDR3 reads CSASDPRGTDTQYF. The CDR3 region has the DNA TGCAGTGCTTCGGACCCCCGGGGCACAGATACGCAGTATTTT.

This clonotype appeared many times. The chain uses TRBV4-3 and TRBJ2-5, with TRBD2 as a possible D gene (6 bases). The V and J ends lost 0 bases and 4 bases respectively, with 9 bases between them. The CDR3 runs to 14 residues. Per germline, CDR1 LGHNA and CDR2 YSLEER. The CDR3 region is CASSQDLGGETQYF. The CDR3 region has the DNA TGCGCCAGCAGCCAAGATTTGGGAGGAGAGACCCAGTACTTC.

In nucleotides, the CDR3 is TGTGCCAGCAGTTTAGCCCGACTAGCGGGGGGTGTGTTGAATGAGCAGTTCTTC. Residues: CASSLARLAGGVLNEQFF. This chain joins TRBV12-3 or TRBV12-4 and TRBJ2-1, with 13 bases aligning to TRBD2. This CDR3 spans 18 amino acids. V lost 0 bases, J lost 7 bases, and 9 bases stayed unmatched.

In its sample, this clonotype was seen a few times. The chain carries TRBV6-4 and TRBJ2-1, with a possible D match to TRBD2 (5 bases). Germline-derived CDR1 and CDR2 are MRHNA and SNTAGT. Trimming stripped 4 bases from V and 8 bases from J, with 12 bases between. The CDR3 sequence is 13 residues long. CDR3 loop: CASSVDYGDEQFF. The CDR3, as DNA: TGTGCCAGCAGTGTAGACTATGGTGATGAGCAGTTCTTC.

There are many counts of this clonotype. The CDR3 is CSARRDGGAKDTQYF. In DNA, the CDR3 is TGCAGTGCTAGGCGCGACGGGGGGGCCAAAGATACGCAGTATTTT. The chain joins TRBV20-1 to TRBJ2-3, with 8 bases lining up with TRBD2. This CDR3 spans 15 amino acids. Germline CDR1 reads DFQATT; CDR2 reads SNEGSKA (reference sequence). The V and J ends lost 3 bases and 5 bases, in that order; junction bases with no gene match: 10.

In its sample, this clonotype was seen many times. The gene calls are TRBV14 and TRBJ2-5, with 8 bases aligning to TRBD2. The CDR3 has 14 residues. Losses at the gene ends were 3 bases for V and 2 bases for J; bases not matched to a gene: 2. Germline CDR1 and CDR2: SGHDN and FVKESK. The CDR3 region is CASSQSGGQETQYF. The CDR3 nucleotides read TGTGCCAGCAGCCAGAGCGGGGGACAAGAGACCCAGTACTTC. Combining the CDR3 with reference TRBV14 and TRBJ2-5 gives the whole variable domain EAGVTQFPSHSVIEKGQTVTLRCDPISGHDNLYWYRRVMGKEIKFLLHFVKESKQDESGMPNNRFLAERTGGTYSTLKVQPAELEDSGVYFCASSQSGGQETQYFGPGTRLLVL.

In its sample, this clonotype was seen many times. This chain joins TRBV2 and TRBJ2-1; 13 nucleotides line up with TRBD2. From germline, CDR1 is SNHLY and CDR2 FYNNEI. CDR3 length: 15 amino acids. V lost 3 bases, J lost 8 bases, and 4 bases stayed unmatched. The DNA for the CDR3 is TGTGCCAGCAGTGATGCACTAGCGGGGGGGCATGAGCAGTTCTTC. Its protein product is CASSDALAGGHEQFF.

This clonotype was observed a handful of times. The V and J genes are TRBV6-5 and TRBJ2-5; possible D gene TRBD2, 6 bases. The ends were cut back, 4 bases at V and 4 bases at J, with 10 bases in the middle. The CDR3 covers 13 residues. In germline, CDR1 is MNHEY, CDR2 SVGAGI. CDR3 protein: CASSFDGGETQYF. The CDR3 DNA reads as TGTGCCAGCAGTTTCGACGGGGGAGAGACCCAGTACTTC.

This clonotype was observed many times. The chain combines TRBV10-3 with TRBJ2-5; TRBD2 agrees at 12 bases. Unmatched junction bases numbered 4, after V lost 6 bases and J lost 5 bases. The germline CDR1 and CDR2 sequences are ENHRY and SYGVKD. This CDR3 is 14 amino acids long. This chain's CDR3 is CAIRAGLAGETQYF. DNA of the CDR3: TGTGCCATCAGGGCCGGACTAGCGGGGGAGACCCAGTACTTC.

This clonotype showed up many times. The V gene is TRBV4-2, the J gene TRBJ1-4; D not resolved. The germline V gene encodes CDR1 LGHNA and CDR2 YNFKEQ. V shed 4 bases and J shed 0 bases, with 6 bases lying between them. The CDR3 runs 14 residues. Here the CDR3 DNA reads TGTGCCAGCAGCCCCCAGGCAACTAATGAAAAACTGTTTTTT. Amino acids: CASSPQATNEKLFF.

This clonotype was found many times. The J gene is TRBJ1-3, the V gene TRBV29-1; no reliable D call. CDR3 length equals 14 residues. The V and J ends lost 5 bases and 0 bases respectively, with 11 bases between them. CDR1 SQVTM and CDR2 ANQGSEA come from the germline V gene. The CDR3 sequence is CSVSDRHSGNTIYF. CDR3 nucleotides: TGCAGCGTTTCGGACCGCCACTCTGGAAACACCATATATTTT.

Remarks on this clonotype: Being one base from a much bigger clone, this may be a read error. The genes are TRBV7-2 and TRBJ2-3, with 9 positions matching TRBD2. CDR1 SGHTA and CDR2 FQGNSA come from the germline V gene. Trimming cost V 5 bases and J 8 bases; bases outside gene matches: 11. The CDR3 has 15 amino acids. The CDR3 nucleotides are TGTGCCAGCAGCCCGAGCGGGGGGTTGATGTTTACGCAGTATTTT. It translates to CASSPSGGLMFTQYF. The whole variable domain, filled in from reference TRBV7-2 and TRBJ2-3, reads GAGVSQSPSNKVTEKGKDVELRCDPISGHTALYWYRQSLGQGLEFLIYFQGNSAPDKSGLPSDRFSAERTGGSVSTLTIQRTQQEDSAVYLCASSPSGGLMFTQYFGPGTRLTVL.

This clonotype was seen a few times. V is TRBV29-1 and J is TRBJ2-3, with 8 bases identical to TRBD2. CDR1 SQVTM and CDR2 ANQGSEA come from the germline V gene. The CDR3 has 16 residues. Trimming at V came to 0 bases and at J to 3 bases, leaving 8 bases not matched to a gene. The CDR3 bases are TGCAGCGTTGAAGATATTTGGACGGGGGGGACAGATACGCAGTATTTT. Translation: CSVEDIWTGGTDTQYF.

This clonotype came up a few times. V and J are TRBV2 and TRBJ2-5, with TRBD1 matching over 7 bases. Looked up from germline, CDR1 is SNHLY and CDR2 is FYNNEI. This CDR3 has 13 amino acids. The ends lost 9 bases at V and 2 bases at J; junction bases unmatched: 6. As DNA, the CDR3 is TGTGCCAGTCCCACAGGGGATCAAGAGACCCAGTACTTC. It specifies CASPTGDQETQYF. Variable domain in full (rest from reference TRBV2 and TRBJ2-5): EPEVTQTPSHQVTQMGQEVILRCVPISNHLYFYWYRQILGQKVEFLVSFYNNEISEKSEIFDDQFSVERPDGSNFTLKIRSTKLEDSAMYFCASPTGDQETQYFGPGTRLLVL.

This clonotype came up a few times. The chain carries TRBV20-1 and TRBJ1-4; a possible D gene is TRBD1 (6 bases). CDR3 length equals 13 residues. Germline loops: CDR1 DFQATT, CDR2 SNEGSKA (reference sequence). The germline V and J ends were trimmed by 3 bases and 7 bases, with 12 bases remaining between them. In nucleotides, the CDR3 is TGCAGTGCTAGCTGGGGGGCGGGTGAAAAACTGTTTTTT. It encodes CSASWGAGEKLFF.

The chain carries TRBV12-3 or TRBV12-4 and TRBJ1-2, with 7 bases that match TRBD1. V lost 3 bases and J lost 5; bases outside the gene matches: 3. There are 13 residues in the CDR3. This chain's CDR3 is CASSFEGAYGYTF. The CDR3, as DNA: TGTGCCAGCAGTTTTGAGGGGGCGTATGGCTACACCTTC.